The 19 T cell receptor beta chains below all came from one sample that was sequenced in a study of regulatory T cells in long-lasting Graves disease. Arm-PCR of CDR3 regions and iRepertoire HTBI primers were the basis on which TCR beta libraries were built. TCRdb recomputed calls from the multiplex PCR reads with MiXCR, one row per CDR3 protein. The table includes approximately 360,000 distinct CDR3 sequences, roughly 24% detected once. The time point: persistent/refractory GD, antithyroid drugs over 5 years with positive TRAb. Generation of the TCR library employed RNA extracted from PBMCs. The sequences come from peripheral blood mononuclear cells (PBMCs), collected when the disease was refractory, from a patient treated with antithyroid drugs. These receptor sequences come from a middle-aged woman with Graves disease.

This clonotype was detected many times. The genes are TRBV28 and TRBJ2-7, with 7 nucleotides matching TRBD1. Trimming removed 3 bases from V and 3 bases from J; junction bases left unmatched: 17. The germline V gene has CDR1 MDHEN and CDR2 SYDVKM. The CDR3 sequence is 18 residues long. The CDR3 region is CASSFGSLGRGIFYEQYF. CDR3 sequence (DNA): TGTGCCAGCAGTTTCGGTTCCCTGGGCAGGGGGATTTTCTACGAGCAGTACTTC.

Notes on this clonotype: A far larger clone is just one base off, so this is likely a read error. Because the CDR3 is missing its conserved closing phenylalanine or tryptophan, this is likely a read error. CDR3 nucleotide sequence: TGTGCCAGCATGATTCCGGGACTAGCGTTCCAAGAGACCCAGTACCTC. Its protein product is CASMIPGLAFQETQYL. The chain couples TRBV6-2 or TRBV6-3 to TRBJ2-5; 10 positions match TRBD2. The CDR3 loop spans 16 amino acids. CDR1 is MNHEY and CDR2 is SVGEGT in the germline V gene. V shed 7 bases and J 1 base; nucleotides not matched to a gene: 9.

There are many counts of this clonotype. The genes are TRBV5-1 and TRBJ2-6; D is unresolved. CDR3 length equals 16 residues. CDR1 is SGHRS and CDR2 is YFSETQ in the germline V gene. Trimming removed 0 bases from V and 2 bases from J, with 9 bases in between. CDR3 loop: CASSLVSVAGANVLTF. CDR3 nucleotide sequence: TGCGCCAGCAGCTTGGTGAGTGTAGCTGGGGCCAACGTCCTGACTTTC.

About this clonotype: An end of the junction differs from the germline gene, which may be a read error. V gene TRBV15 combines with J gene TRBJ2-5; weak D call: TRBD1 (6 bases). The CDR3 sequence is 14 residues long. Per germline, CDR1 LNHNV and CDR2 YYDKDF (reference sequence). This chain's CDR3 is CAASHIRGAETQYF. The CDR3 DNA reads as TGTGCCGCCAGCCACATCAGGGGAGCGGAGACCCAGTACTTC. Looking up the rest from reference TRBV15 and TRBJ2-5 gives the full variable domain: DAMVIQNPRYQVTQFGKPVTLSCSQTLNHNVMYWYQQKSSQAPKLLFHYYDKDFNNEADTPDNFQSRRPNTSFCFLDIRSPGLGDTAMYLCAASHIRGAETQYFGPGTRLLVL.

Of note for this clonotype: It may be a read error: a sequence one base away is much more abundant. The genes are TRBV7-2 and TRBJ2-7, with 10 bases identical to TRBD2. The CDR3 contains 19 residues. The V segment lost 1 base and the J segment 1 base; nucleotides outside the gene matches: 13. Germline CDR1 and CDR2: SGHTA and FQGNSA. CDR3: CASSLVGLLAGVRSYEQYF. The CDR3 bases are TGTGCCAGCAGCTTAGTTGGCCTTCTAGCGGGAGTGAGGTCCTACGAGCAGTACTTC.

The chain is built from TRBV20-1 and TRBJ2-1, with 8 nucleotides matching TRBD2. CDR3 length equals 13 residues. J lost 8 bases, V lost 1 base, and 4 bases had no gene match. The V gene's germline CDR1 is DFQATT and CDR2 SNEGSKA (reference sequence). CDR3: CSARVQAGDEQFF. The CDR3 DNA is TGCAGTGCTAGAGTGCAAGCGGGAGATGAGCAGTTCTTC.

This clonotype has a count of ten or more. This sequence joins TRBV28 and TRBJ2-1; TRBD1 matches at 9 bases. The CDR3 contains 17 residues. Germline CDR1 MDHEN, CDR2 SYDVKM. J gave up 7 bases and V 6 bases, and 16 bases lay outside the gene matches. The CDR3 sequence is CASRRLSGDRVRNEQFF. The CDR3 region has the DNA TGTGCCAGCAGACGTTTATCTGGGGACAGGGTGAGGAATGAGCAGTTCTTC.

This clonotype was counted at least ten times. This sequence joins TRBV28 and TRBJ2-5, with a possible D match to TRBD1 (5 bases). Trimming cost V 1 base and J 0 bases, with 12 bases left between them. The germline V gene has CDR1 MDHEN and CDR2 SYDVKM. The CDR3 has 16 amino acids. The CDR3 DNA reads TGTGCCAGCAGTTTATCACCGACAGCGTACCAAGAGACCCAGTACTTC. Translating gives CASSLSPTAYQETQYF.

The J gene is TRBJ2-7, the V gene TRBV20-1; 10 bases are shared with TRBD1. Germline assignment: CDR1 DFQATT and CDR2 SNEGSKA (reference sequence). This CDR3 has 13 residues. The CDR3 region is CRVPGQGLYEQYF. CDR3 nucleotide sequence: TGCAGGGTACCGGGACAGGGGCTCTACGAGCAGTACTTC.

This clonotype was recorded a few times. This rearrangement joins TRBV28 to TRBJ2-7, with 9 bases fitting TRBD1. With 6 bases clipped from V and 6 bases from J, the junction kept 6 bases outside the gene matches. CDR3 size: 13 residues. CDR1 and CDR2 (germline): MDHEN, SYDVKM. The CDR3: CASRDPTGGEQYF. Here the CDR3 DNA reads TGTGCCAGCAGGGACCCGACAGGGGGCGAGCAGTACTTC.

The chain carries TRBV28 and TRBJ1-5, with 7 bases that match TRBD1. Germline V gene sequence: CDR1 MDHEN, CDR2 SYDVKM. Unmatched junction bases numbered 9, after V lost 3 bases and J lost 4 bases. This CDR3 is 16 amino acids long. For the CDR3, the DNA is TGTGCCAGCAGTTTTTTCCGGGACAGCCTTAATCAGCCCCAGCATTTT. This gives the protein CASSFFRDSLNQPQHF. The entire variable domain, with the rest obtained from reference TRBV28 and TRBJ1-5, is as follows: DVKVTQSSRYLVKRTGEKVFLECVQDMDHENMFWYRQDPGLGLRLIYFSYDVKMKEKGDIPEGYSVSREKKERFSLILESASTNQTSMYLCASSFFRDSLNQPQHFGDGTRLSIL.

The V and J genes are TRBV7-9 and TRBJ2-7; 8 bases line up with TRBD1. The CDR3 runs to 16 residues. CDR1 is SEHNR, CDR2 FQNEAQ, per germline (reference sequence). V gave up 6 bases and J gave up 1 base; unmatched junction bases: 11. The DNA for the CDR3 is TGTGCCAGCAGTGGGGAGCGACAGGGGAATTCCTACGAGCAGTACTTC. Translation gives CASSGERQGNSYEQYF.

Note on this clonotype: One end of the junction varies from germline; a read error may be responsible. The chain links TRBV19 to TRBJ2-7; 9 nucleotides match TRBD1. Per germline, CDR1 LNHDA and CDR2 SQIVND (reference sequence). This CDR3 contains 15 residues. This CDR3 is CASSIASGTGSPRNF. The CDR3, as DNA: TGTGCCAGTAGTATCGCAAGCGGGACAGGGAGCCCCCGGAACTTC.

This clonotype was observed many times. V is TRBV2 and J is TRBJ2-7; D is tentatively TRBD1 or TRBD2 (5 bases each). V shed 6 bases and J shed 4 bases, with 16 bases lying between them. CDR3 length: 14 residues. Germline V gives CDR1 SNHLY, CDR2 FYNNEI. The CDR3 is CASSDDRGVYEQYF. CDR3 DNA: TGTGCCAGCAGCGACGACCGAGGGGTATACGAGCAGTACTTC. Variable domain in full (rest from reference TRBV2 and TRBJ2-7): EPEVTQTPSHQVTQMGQEVILRCVPISNHLYFYWYRQILGQKVEFLVSFYNNEISEKSEIFDDQFSVERPDGSNFTLKIRSTKLEDSAMYFCASSDDRGVYEQYFGPGTRLTVT.

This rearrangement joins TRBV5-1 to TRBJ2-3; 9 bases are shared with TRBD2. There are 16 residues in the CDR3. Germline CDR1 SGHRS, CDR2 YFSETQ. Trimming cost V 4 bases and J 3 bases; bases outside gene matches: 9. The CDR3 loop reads CASSLIRAGGTDTQYF. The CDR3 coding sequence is TGCGCCAGCAGCCTTATCCGAGCGGGAGGAACAGATACGCAGTATTTT. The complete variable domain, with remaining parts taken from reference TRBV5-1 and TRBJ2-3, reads KAGVTQTPRYLIKTRGQQVTLSCSPISGHRSVSWYQQTPGQGLQFLFEYFSETQRNKGNFPGRFSGRQFSNSRSEMNVSTLELGDSALYLCASSLIRAGGTDTQYFGPGTRLTVL.

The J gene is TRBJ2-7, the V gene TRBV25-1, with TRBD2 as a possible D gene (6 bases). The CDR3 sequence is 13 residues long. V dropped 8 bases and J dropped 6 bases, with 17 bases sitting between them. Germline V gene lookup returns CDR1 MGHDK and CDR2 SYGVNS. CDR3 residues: CASSLPLTSEQYF. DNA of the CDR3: TGTGCCAGCTCTCTTCCGTTGACTAGCGAGCAGTACTTC.

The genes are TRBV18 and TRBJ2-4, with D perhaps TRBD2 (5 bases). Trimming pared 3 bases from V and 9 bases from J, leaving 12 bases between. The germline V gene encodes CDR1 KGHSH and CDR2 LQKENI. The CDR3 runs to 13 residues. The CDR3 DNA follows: TGTGCCAGCTCACCCGGACTCGTCGGCATTCAGTACTTC. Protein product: CASSPGLVGIQYF.

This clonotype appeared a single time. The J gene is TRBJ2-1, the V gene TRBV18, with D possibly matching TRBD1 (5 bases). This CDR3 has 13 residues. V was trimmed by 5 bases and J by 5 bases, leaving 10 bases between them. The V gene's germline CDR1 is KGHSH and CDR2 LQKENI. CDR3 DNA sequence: TGTGCCAGCTCAACGGACACGGACAATGAGCAGTTCTTC. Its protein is CASSTDTDNEQFF.

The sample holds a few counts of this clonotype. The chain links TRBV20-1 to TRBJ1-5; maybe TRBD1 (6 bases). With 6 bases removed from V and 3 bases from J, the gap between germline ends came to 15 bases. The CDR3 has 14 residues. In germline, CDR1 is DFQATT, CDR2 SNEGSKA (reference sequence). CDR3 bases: TGCAGTGCCATTACTGGACAGAACAATCAGCCCCAGCATTTT. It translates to CSAITGQNNQPQHF.